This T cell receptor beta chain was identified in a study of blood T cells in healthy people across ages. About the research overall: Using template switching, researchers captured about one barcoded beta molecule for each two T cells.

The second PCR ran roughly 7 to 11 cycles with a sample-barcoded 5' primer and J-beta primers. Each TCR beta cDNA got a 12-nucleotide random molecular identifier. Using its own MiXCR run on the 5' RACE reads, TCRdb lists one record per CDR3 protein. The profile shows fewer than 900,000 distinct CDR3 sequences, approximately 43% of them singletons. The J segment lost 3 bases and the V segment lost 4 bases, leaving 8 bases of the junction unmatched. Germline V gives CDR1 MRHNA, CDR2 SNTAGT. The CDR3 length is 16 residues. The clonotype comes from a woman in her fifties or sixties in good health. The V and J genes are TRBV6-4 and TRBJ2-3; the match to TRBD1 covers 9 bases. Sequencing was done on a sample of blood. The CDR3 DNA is TGTGCCAGCAGTGCCACAGGGGGCAGAGGGACAGATACGCAGTATTTT. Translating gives CASSATGGRGTDTQYF.